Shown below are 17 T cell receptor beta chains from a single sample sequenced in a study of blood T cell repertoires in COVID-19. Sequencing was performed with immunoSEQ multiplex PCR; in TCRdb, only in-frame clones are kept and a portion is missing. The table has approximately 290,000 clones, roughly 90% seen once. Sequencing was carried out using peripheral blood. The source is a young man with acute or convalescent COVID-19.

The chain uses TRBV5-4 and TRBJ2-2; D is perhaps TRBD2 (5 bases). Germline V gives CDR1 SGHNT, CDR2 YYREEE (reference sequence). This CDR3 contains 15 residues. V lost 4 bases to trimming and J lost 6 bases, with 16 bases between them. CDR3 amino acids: CASSPAWGEAGELFF. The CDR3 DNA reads TGTGCCAGCAGCCCGGCGTGGGGAGAGGCCGGGGAGCTGTTTTTT.

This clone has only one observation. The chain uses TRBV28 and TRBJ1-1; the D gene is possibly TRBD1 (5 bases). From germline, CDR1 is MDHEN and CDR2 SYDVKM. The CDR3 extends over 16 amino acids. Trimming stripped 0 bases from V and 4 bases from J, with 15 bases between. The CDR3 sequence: CASSLWGTGGITEAFF. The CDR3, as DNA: TGTGCCAGCAGTTTATGGGGGACGGGGGGAATCACTGAAGCTTTCTTT.

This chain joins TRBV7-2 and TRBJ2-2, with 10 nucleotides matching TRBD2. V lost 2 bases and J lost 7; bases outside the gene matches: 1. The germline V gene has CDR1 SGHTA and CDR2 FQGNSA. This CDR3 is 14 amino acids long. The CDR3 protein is CASSLRTSGGELFF. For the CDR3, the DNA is TGTGCCAGCAGCTTAAGGACTAGCGGCGGGGAGCTGTTTTTT.

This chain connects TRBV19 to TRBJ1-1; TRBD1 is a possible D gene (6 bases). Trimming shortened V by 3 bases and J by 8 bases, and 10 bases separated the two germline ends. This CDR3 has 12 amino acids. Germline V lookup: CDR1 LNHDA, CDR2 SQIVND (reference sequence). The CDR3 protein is CASSIVGQEAFF. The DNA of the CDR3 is TGTGCCAGTAGTATTGTTGGACAGGAAGCTTTCTTT.

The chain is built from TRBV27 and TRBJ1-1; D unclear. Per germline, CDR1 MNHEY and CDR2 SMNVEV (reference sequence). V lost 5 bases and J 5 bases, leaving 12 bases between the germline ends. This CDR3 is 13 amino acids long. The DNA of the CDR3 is TGTGCCAGCAGTCAGGCCCCGTGGACTGAAGCTTTCTTT. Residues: CASSQAPWTEAFF.

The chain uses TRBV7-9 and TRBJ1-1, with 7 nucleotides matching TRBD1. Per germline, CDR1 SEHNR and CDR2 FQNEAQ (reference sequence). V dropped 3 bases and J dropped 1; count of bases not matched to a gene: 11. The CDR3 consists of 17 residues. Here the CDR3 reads CASSLGSQGDKNTEAFF. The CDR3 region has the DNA TGTGCCAGCAGCTTGGGTTCCCAGGGGGACAAGAACACTGAAGCTTTCTTT.

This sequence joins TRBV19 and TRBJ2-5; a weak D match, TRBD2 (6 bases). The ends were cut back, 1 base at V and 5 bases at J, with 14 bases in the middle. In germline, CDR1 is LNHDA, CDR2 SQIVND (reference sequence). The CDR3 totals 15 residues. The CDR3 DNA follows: TGTGCCAGTAGTATAGCTCATGGGGGGATGGAGACCCAGTACTTC. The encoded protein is CASSIAHGGMETQYF.

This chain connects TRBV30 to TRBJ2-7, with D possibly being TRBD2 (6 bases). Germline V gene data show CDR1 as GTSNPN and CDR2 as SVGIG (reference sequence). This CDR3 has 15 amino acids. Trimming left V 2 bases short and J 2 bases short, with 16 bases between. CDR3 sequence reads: CAWSPLGGLTYEQYF. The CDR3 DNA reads TGTGCCTGGAGTCCCCTGGGGGGACTGACCTACGAGCAGTACTTC.

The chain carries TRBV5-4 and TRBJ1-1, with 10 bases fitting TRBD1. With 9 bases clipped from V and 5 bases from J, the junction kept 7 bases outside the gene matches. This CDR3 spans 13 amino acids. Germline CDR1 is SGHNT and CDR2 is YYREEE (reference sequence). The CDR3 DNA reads TGTGCCACCTCTGACAGGGGGCAGACTGAAGCTTTCTTT. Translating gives CATSDRGQTEAFF.

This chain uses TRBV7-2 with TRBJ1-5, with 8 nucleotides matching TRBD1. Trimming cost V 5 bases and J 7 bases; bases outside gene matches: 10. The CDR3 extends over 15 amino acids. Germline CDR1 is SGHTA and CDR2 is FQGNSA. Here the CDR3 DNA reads TGTGCCAGCAGCCCTTGGACAGGGTACGACCAGCCCCAGCATTTT. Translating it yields CASSPWTGYDQPQHF.

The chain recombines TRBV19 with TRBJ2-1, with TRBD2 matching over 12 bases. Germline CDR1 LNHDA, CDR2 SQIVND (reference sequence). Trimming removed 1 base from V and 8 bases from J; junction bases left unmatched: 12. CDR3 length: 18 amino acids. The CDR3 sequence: CASSIALRLAGGKDEQFF. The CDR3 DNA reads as TGTGCCAGTAGTATAGCGCTGCGGCTAGCGGGAGGGAAGGATGAGCAGTTCTTC.

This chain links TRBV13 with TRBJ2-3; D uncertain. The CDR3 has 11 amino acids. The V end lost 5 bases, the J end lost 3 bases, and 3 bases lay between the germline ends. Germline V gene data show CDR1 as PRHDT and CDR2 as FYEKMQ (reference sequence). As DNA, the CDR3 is TGTGCCAGCAGCCGGACAGATACGCAGTATTTT. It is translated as CASSRTDTQYF.

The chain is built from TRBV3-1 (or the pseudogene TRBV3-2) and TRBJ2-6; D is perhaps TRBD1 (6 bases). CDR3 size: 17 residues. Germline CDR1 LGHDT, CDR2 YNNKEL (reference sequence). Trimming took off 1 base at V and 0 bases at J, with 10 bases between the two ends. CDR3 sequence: CASSQGTDSSGANVLTF. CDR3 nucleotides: TGTGCCAGCAGCCAAGGGACAGACTCCTCTGGGGCCAACGTCCTGACTTTC.

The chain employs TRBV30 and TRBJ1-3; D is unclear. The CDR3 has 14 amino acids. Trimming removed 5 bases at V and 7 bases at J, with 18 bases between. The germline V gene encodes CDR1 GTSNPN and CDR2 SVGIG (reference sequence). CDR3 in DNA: TGTGCCTGGGGCGTGGGAGGCGGTAGGAACACCATATATTTT. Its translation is CAWGVGGGRNTIYF.

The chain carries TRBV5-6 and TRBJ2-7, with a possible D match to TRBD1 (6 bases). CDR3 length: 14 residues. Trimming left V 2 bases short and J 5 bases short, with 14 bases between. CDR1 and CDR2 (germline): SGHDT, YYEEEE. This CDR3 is CASSLTGQPNEQYF. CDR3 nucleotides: TGTGCCAGCAGCTTAACCGGACAGCCCAACGAGCAGTACTTC.

CDR3 amino acids: CASTWGTGDYGYTF. The CDR3 nucleotides read TGTGCCAGCACCTGGGGGACAGGGGACTATGGCTACACCTTC. The chain employs TRBV28 and TRBJ1-2; the match to TRBD1 covers 10 bases. Per germline, CDR1 MDHEN and CDR2 SYDVKM. This CDR3 comprises 14 residues. The trim removed 7 bases at V and 3 bases at J, leaving 5 bases unmatched.

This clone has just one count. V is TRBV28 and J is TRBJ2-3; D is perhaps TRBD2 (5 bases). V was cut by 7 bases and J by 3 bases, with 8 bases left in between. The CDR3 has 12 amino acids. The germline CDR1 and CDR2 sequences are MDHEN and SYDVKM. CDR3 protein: CASTSGTDTQYF. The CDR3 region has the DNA TGTGCCAGCACGTCGGGGACAGATACGCAGTATTTT.